The entry that follows covers one TCR beta chain sequence. The target antigen is unknown. Looked up from germline, CDR1 is SGHRS and CDR2 is YFSETQ. The ends were cut back, 7 bases at V and 1 base at J, with 13 bases in the middle. The CDR3 loop spans 14 amino acids. This record comes from a study of graft-versus-host responses after intestinal transplantation. The assay was immunoSEQ multiplex PCR, and TCRdb's table has in-frame clones only and misses some. The profile shows about 88,000 clones, roughly 93% of them singletons. Study findings and constraints: The marrow of recipients harbored GvH clones, and ileum or blood showed some of them first.

The material was unstimulated CD4+ T cells sorted from spleen or lymph node cells, obtained before transplant. The chain couples TRBV5-1 to TRBJ2-3; tentatively, D is TRBD1 or TRBD2 (5 bases each). This clonotype was obtained from a human donor who was the organ donor for an intestinal transplant. DNA for the CDR3: TGCGCCAGCCACCCGGGGACCCGCACAGATACGCAGTATTTT. It yields the protein CASHPGTRTDTQYF.